This entry concerns a single T cell receptor (beta chain). The antigen remains undetermined. Primers for the PCR totalled 60 Vbeta and 13 Jbeta. Some clones are missing from TCRdb's copy, which holds only in-frame ones; the method was immunoSEQ multiplex PCR. Of under 200,000 clones listed, roughly two thirds are singletons. Trimming at V came to 4 bases and at J to 7 bases, leaving 12 bases not matched to a gene. This CDR3 comprises 15 residues. Germline assignment: CDR1 MGHRA and CDR2 YSYEKL. Healthy bone marrow donors made up the cohort. These data originate in a study of cytomegalovirus exposure and HLA in healthy donors. Study-level results: Reports state that TCR beta sequences accurately predicted most subjects' HLA-A and HLA-B alleles.

The chain is built from TRBV4-1 and TRBJ2-5; TRBD2 aligns across 7 bases. The source is a woman aged 30 to 39 in good health and CMV-seronegative. The specimen sequenced was PBMCs. This CDR3 is CASSPGGSGTRTQYF. The CDR3 nucleotides read TGCGCCAGCAGCCCAGGAGGGAGCGGGACTCGGACCCAGTACTTC.